Included here is one T cell receptor (beta chain) sequence, with context. Its antigen is undetermined. The CDR3 contains 14 residues. Trimming removed 3 bases at V and 0 bases at J, with 12 bases between. Per the germline V gene, CDR1 is DFQATT and CDR2 is SNEGSKA (reference sequence). Cultured CD4+ T-cell DNA underwent Oncomine TCR Beta short-read sequencing. TCRdb called the PCR reads again in MiXCR, with one record for every CDR3 protein. The table has 18,000 or so distinct CDR3 sequences, about 32% seen once; the top ten hold about a sixth. This specimen comes from a study of vaccination and CD4 T cells after COVID-19. Study background: Overlapping spike peptides of SARS-CoV-2, HCoV-NL63, HCoV-OC43 and HCoV-229E stimulated the cells.

Sample treatment: roughly 10-day PBMC culture with coronavirus spike peptide pools or control peptides (ViraFEST assay). This chain uses TRBV20-1 with TRBJ2-7; no definite D call. Sequencing used cultured CD4+ T cells from blood. The receptor's source is a human donor with COVID-19. CDR3 region: CSASYFGSSYEQYF. The DNA of the CDR3 is TGCAGTGCTAGTTATTTCGGCAGCTCCTACGAGCAGTACTTC.